This T cell receptor (beta chain) is drawn from a study of graft-versus-host responses after intestinal transplantation. On the study more broadly: Recipients underwent multivisceral, liver-intestinal, or isolated intestinal transplants. Anti-thymocyte globulin induction, then tacrolimus and steroids for about three years, went to all recipients. Overall study results and limits: Levels of circulating GvH clones at their peak were associated with early post-transplant HvG declines. Recipient marrow contained GvH clones, some of which appeared first in ileum or blood.

This clone showed up just once. Antigen: not known. Profiled with immunoSEQ multiplex PCR; TCRdb holds only in-frame clones, not every one. The sample lists 38,000 or so clones; approximately 95% were seen once. CDR1 is MNHEY and CDR2 is SMNVEV in the germline V gene (reference sequence). The CDR3 loop spans 14 amino acids. The V end lost 5 bases, the J end lost 3 bases, and 14 bases lay between the germline ends. This TCR derives from a human donor who was the organ donor for an intestinal transplant. The sample here was unstimulated CD8+ T cells sorted from spleen or lymph node cells, taken before transplant. The chain carries TRBV27 and TRBJ2-7; no clear D. CDR3 DNA: TGTGCCAGCAGTGAGACAACTACAATCTACGAGCAGTACTTC. Translation: CASSETTTIYEQYF.